This T cell receptor (beta chain) appears in the sequencing data of a study of blood T cell repertoires in COVID-19. At the level of the study: Whether acute or convalescent, the COVID-19 samples came from the United States, Italy and Spain. The analysed material was cDNA or gDNA that came from T cells, B-cell-depleted T cells, or PBMCs.

CDR3 length: 15 amino acids. The ends were cut back, 3 bases at V and 2 bases at J, with 14 bases in the middle. CDR1 SGHRS and CDR2 YFSETQ come from the germline V gene. The Seattle patients, enrolled during active infection, were followed longitudinally. Original processing notes: Counts of nucleated cells, estimated from reference gene primer amplification, were obtained. Generated by immunoSEQ multiplex PCR, the TCRdb table keeps only in-frame clones and is missing some. That table gives V, J and clone size, and the DNA gave D and trimming. In the table there are approximately 440,000 clones, 88% of which are singletons. The sample holds one count of this clone.

The V call is TRBV5-1, the J call TRBJ2-5; D possibly corresponds to TRBD2 (6 bases). The sequencing sample was made of peripheral blood. The receptor was derived from a woman aged 45-60 years with COVID-19, enrolled during active disease. The CDR3 spells CASSSASGPQETQYF. CDR3 nucleotides: TGCGCCAGCAGCTCGGCCAGCGGGCCTCAAGAGACCCAGTACTTC.